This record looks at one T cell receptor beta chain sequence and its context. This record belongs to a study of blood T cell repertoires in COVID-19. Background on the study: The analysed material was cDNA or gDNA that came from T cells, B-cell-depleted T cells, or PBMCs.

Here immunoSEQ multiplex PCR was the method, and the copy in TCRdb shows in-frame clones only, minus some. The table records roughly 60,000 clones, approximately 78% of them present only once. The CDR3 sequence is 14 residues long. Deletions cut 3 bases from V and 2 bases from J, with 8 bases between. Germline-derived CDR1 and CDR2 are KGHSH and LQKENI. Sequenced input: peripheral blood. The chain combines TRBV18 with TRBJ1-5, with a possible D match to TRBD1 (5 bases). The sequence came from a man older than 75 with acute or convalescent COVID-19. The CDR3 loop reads CASSPVGGNQPQHF. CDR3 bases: TGTGCCAGCTCACCCGTAGGGGGCAATCAGCCCCAGCATTTT.